The clone carrying this T cell receptor beta chain was detected many times. The antigen remains undetermined. Construction of the TCRbeta library involved unique molecular identifiers. In TCRdb, the PCR reads were re-called with MiXCR into one record per CDR3 protein. The data show 200,000 or so distinct CDR3 sequences, roughly 6.5% seen once. The CDR3 is made up of 15 amino acids. V trimming: 1 base; J trimming: 3 bases; junction bases outside the gene matches: 5. Germline V gives CDR1 LGHNA, CDR2 YSLEER. This record belongs to a study of T-cell reconstitution after alpha-beta-depleted transplantation in children. Notes on the study in general: A year post-transplant, T-cell counts and diversity derived mostly from newly produced T cells.

The material was PBMCs, obtained before TCRalphabeta/CD19-depleted stem cell transplant. The genes are TRBV4-3 and TRBJ2-7, with 8 bases matching TRBD2. The sequence was collected from a girl less than two years old with combined immunodeficiency, due to receive a stem cell transplant. The CDR3 DNA is TGCGCCAGCAGCCAAGGGCGGGGGGACGTCTACGAGCAGTACTTC. The encoded protein is CASSQGRGDVYEQYF.